These T cell receptor beta chains were read from a single sample in a study of cytotoxic CD8 clonotypes in ibrutinib-treated CLL. Repertoires were generated with immunoSEQ multiplex PCR, while TCRdb's copy carries only in-frame clones and drops some. The profile shows just over 200,000 clones, 75% to 85% of them singletons. Sequencing used PBMCs, obtained after 12 months of ibrutinib treatment. Source of these receptors: a human donor with chronic lymphocytic leukemia. Both conserved end residues are part of each CDR3.

cdr3_aa cdr3_length v_call
CASSSLTSGGTDTQYF 16 TRBV28
CASSQSRTGWRETQYF 16 TRBV4-1
CASSLGQINYGYTF 14 TRBV5-5
CASSVGGTGRETQYF 15 TRBV5-1
CASSWGGHYGYTF 13 TRBV7-8
CASSQGGVRVDEQFF 15 TRBV4-1
CASRDGATNEKLFF 14 TRBV19
CAVAGPSTDTQYF 13 TRBV7-7
CASSFRGGATNEKLFF 16 TRBV27
CASSRQGAANYGYTF 15 TRBV6-5
CASSETGWYGYTF 13 TRBV2
CASSPEDTQYF 11 TRBV2
CASRITGDTEAFF 13 TRBV25-1
CASSYSVLSSYEQYF 15 TRBV6-5
CASKQQGSGANVLTF 15 TRBV19
CASSLLAGGLAKNIQYF 17 TRBV28
CASSARANTGELFF 14 TRBV25-1
CASSFVHTDTQYF 13 TRBV13
CASSGGKTGELFF 13 TRBV7-3
CASSERYEQYF 11 TRBV6-1
CASSLGGGNTIYF 13 TRBV11-2
CASSEPPGREQYF 13 TRBV6-5